The T cell receptor beta chain described here comes from a study of shared T cell receptors in the human thymus. V lost 2 bases, J lost 1 base, and 5 bases lay in between. CDR1 and CDR2 from the germline V gene are LNHDA and SQIVND (reference sequence). The CDR3 spans 13 residues. With regard to this clone: At the DNA level, this CDR3 is encoded by other sequences in the same sample as well.

The data were produced by immunoSEQ multiplex PCR, yet TCRdb's version contains in-frame clones alone and is incomplete. The top ten clones hold roughly 0.0097% of a sample with under 850,000 clones, approximately 88% of them seen once. The sample also formed part of further work on human thymus T cells.

Sequenced input: thymocytes. The receptor was isolated from a boy less than two years old with a congenital heart defect. This chain links TRBV19 with TRBJ1-1, with D perhaps TRBD1 (5 bases). The CDR3 region has the DNA TGTGCCAGTAGTATACAGGGGAACACTGAAGCTTTCTTT. Protein product: CASSIQGNTEAFF. The variable domain in full, completed from reference TRBV19 and TRBJ1-1, reads DGGITQSPKYLFRKEGQNVTLSCEQNLNHDAMYWYRQDPGQGLRLIYYSQIVNDFQKGDIAEGYSVSREKKESFPLTVTSAQKNPTAFYLCASSIQGNTEAFFGQGTRLTVV.